Shown below are 29 T cell receptor beta chains from a single sample sequenced in a study of cytotoxic CD8 clonotypes in ibrutinib-treated CLL. Profiled with immunoSEQ multiplex PCR; TCRdb holds only in-frame clones, not every one. The table has roughly 97,000 clones, 78% seen once; the top ten hold about 32%. Sequenced material: PBMCs, taken after 12 months of ibrutinib treatment. The receptors were sampled from a human donor with chronic lymphocytic leukemia.

For the CDR3, the DNA is TGTGCCTGGAACCGGGACAGCTATGGCTACACCTTC. Translating gives CAWNRDSYGYTF. The chain couples TRBV30 to TRBJ1-2; TRBD1 matches 7 bases. Per germline, CDR1 GTSNPN and CDR2 SVGIG (reference sequence). V shed 4 bases, J shed 4 bases, and the junction held 3 bases outside the gene matches. The CDR3 has 12 residues.

The V call is TRBV29-1, the J call TRBJ1-1, with a tentative D call TRBD1 (5 bases). Trimming took off 5 bases at V and 6 bases at J, with 13 bases between the two ends. Germline V gene sequence: CDR1 SQVTM, CDR2 ANQGSEA. The CDR3 contains 12 residues. CDR3 sequence: CSVSGSYAEAFF. Written as DNA, the CDR3 is TGCAGCGTTTCAGGGTCCTACGCTGAAGCTTTCTTT.

This clone was counted ten times or more. The chain carries TRBV27 and TRBJ1-6, with a tentative D call TRBD1 (6 bases). CDR3 size: 15 residues. V lost 5 bases, J lost 9 bases, and 17 bases lay in between. Germline CDR1 MNHEY, CDR2 SMNVEV (reference sequence). The CDR3 DNA sequence: TGTGCCAGCAGTCTCCGAACAGGGTCGGGTTCACCCCTCCACTTT. Translated, it gives CASSLRTGSGSPLHF.

The CDR3 spells CSVGTYTEAFF. The CDR3 DNA sequence: TGCAGCGTTGGAACTTACACTGAAGCTTTCTTT. The J gene is TRBJ1-1, the V gene TRBV29-1, with D uncertain. The V gene's germline CDR1 is SQVTM and CDR2 ANQGSEA. Trimming left V 4 bases short and J 3 bases short, with 6 bases between. The CDR3 is 11 amino acids.

The V gene is TRBV6-5, the J gene TRBJ2-2; D tentatively reads TRBD1 or TRBD2 (6 bases each). Deletions cut 7 bases from V and 5 bases from J, with 17 bases between. The CDR3 is made up of 15 amino acids. CDR1 MNHEY and CDR2 SVGAGI come from the germline V gene. This CDR3 reads CASNIKGGGTGELFF. The CDR3, as DNA: TGTGCCAGCAACATAAAAGGGGGAGGAACCGGGGAGCTGTTTTTT.

The rearrangement uses TRBV7-8 and TRBJ2-6, with TRBD1 identical over 8 bases. Germline V gives CDR1 SGHVS, CDR2 FQNEAQ. CDR3 length: 17 residues. J was trimmed by 0 bases and V by 5 bases; bases with no gene match: 6. The CDR3 DNA sequence: TGTGCCAGCAGCCCGGGACAGGTTAGCTCTGGGGCCAACGTCCTGACTTTC. It yields the protein CASSPGQVSSGANVLTF.

V gene TRBV9 combines with J gene TRBJ2-1; D is unresolved. In germline, CDR1 is SGDLS, CDR2 YYNGEE. This CDR3 is 11 amino acids long. Between the trimmed V and J ends, which lost 1 base and 8 bases, there was a span of 4 bases. The CDR3 DNA reads as TGTGCCAGCAGCGTAACAGATGAGCAGTTCTTC. Amino acid sequence: CASSVTDEQFF.

The V call is TRBV2, the J call TRBJ2-7; D is possibly TRBD2 (6 bases). The CDR3 runs 13 residues. V lost 4 bases and J lost 11, with 18 bases in between. CDR1 SNHLY and CDR2 FYNNEI come from the germline V gene. The DNA of the CDR3 is TGTGCCAGCAGTGGAGCTAGCGATTCACTAGAGTACTTC. Amino acid sequence: CASSGASDSLEYF.

The rearrangement links TRBV7-2 to TRBJ1-5; no clear D gene. The CDR3 runs to 14 residues. The germline V and J ends were trimmed by 1 base and 7 bases, with 11 bases remaining between them. Germline V lookup: CDR1 SGHTA, CDR2 FQGNSA. Here the CDR3 reads CASSLDGLGQPQHF. The CDR3 coding sequence is TGTGCCAGCAGCTTAGACGGACTAGGGCAGCCCCAGCATTTT.

This chain uses TRBV9 with TRBJ1-1; tentative D call: TRBD1 (5 bases). This CDR3 spans 15 amino acids. Germline-derived CDR1 and CDR2 are SGDLS and YYNGEE. V was trimmed by 0 bases and J by 3 bases, leaving 12 bases between them. The CDR3 protein is CASSVGGDLDTEAFF. CDR3 DNA sequence: TGTGCCAGCAGCGTAGGGGGGGATTTGGACACTGAAGCTTTCTTT.

The chain recombines TRBV7-2 with TRBJ2-1, with a weak D call TRBD2 (5 bases). The CDR3 is made up of 14 amino acids. The V and J ends lost 5 bases and 3 bases respectively, with 11 bases between them. Germline assignment: CDR1 SGHTA and CDR2 FQGNSA. The CDR3 region is CASSPDLYYNEQFF. The DNA of the CDR3 is TGTGCCAGCAGCCCGGACTTATACTACAATGAGCAGTTCTTC.

The CDR3 sequence is CASSLLSATNEKLFF. As DNA, the CDR3 is TGTGCCAGCAGCTTGCTATCCGCAACTAATGAAAAACTGTTTTTT. The chain joins TRBV5-6 to TRBJ1-4; D not certain. V was cut by 1 base and J by 0 bases, with 7 bases left in between. Looked up from germline, CDR1 is SGHDT and CDR2 is YYEEEE. This CDR3 is 15 amino acids long.

This sequence joins TRBV30 and TRBJ2-2, with TRBD1 as a possible D gene (5 bases). The CDR3 length is 14 residues. Germline V gives CDR1 GTSNPN, CDR2 SVGIG (reference sequence). The V gene lost 0 bases and the J gene lost 7 bases, with 12 bases spanning the gap. The CDR3 loop is CAWSVDRRSGELFF. The CDR3, as DNA: TGTGCCTGGAGTGTTGACAGACGAAGCGGGGAGCTGTTTTTT.

Comments on this clone: Germline is not matched at one junction end, which may reflect a read error. The chain uses TRBV7-7 and TRBJ2-5; weak D call: TRBD1 (5 bases). CDR3 length: 14 residues. Germline-derived CDR1 and CDR2 are SSHAT and FNYEAQ (reference sequence). Written as DNA, the CDR3 is TGTGCTAGCAGCTTATACTGGGGCGAAGAGACCCAGTACTTC. The encoded protein is CASSLYWGEETQYF.

The rearrangement uses TRBV2 and TRBJ2-5; TRBD2 aligns across 10 bases. There are 15 residues in the CDR3. V was clipped by 2 bases and J by 1 base; unmatched bases: 1. In germline, CDR1 is SNHLY, CDR2 FYNNEI. The CDR3 DNA reads TGTGCCAGCAGTGAACTAGCGGGGGTCCAAGAGACCCAGTACTTC. It codes for CASSELAGVQETQYF.

The CDR3 sequence: CASSVGGDRTGEGYTF. The CDR3 nucleotides are TGTGCCAGCAGCGTAGGCGGGGATAGGACGGGAGAGGGCTACACCTTC. This chain joins TRBV9 and TRBJ1-2; D is ambiguous. CDR1 and CDR2 from the germline V gene are SGDLS and YYNGEE. Deletions cut 0 bases from V and 8 bases from J, with 20 bases between. The CDR3 has 16 amino acids.

The chain recombines TRBV6-1 with TRBJ1-5, with 10 nucleotides matching TRBD1. Germline trimming cut 1 base from V and 7 bases from J; bases unmatched to any gene: 10. Germline CDR1 and CDR2: MNHNS and SASEGT. The CDR3 runs to 17 residues. CDR3 DNA sequence: TGTGCCAGCAGTGAAGTCCAGACAGGGGGCTCAAGGCAGCCCCAGCATTTT. Amino acids: CASSEVQTGGSRQPQHF.

The V gene is TRBV10-1, the J gene TRBJ2-3; 13 nucleotides agree with TRBD2. The germline CDR1 and CDR2 sequences are WNHNN and SYGVQD (reference sequence). Trimming took 4 bases from V and 5 from J; bases not matched to a gene: 6. The CDR3 consists of 16 residues. The CDR3 is CASSARTSGGGDTQYF. CDR3 sequence (DNA): TGCGCCAGCAGTGCTAGGACTAGCGGGGGTGGAGATACGCAGTATTTT.

This clone was observed a few times. The J gene is TRBJ2-7, the V gene TRBV30, with D possibly called TRBD1 or TRBD2 (6 bases each). The CDR3 totals 14 residues. The germline gives CDR1 GTSNPN, CDR2 SVGIG (reference sequence). The V and J ends lost 2 bases and 2 bases respectively, with 13 bases between them. Written as DNA, the CDR3 is TGTGCCTGGAGTTCCGGGGGCTTTACCTACGAGCAGTACTTC. Translated: CAWSSGGFTYEQYF.

The V gene is TRBV5-4, the J gene TRBJ2-3; 11 bases align to TRBD2. This CDR3 is 17 amino acids long. J lost 1 base, V lost 7 bases, and 11 bases had no gene match. Germline V gene lookup returns CDR1 SGHNT and CDR2 YYREEE (reference sequence). The CDR3 region has the DNA TGTGCCAGCTCCCTGGGACAACTAGCGGGGGGCACAGATACGCAGTATTTT. Translation gives CASSLGQLAGGTDTQYF.

The chain carries TRBV5-4 and TRBJ2-7; a weak D match, TRBD1 (6 bases). The CDR3 consists of 16 residues. Between the trimmed V and J ends, which lost 0 bases and 2 bases, there was a span of 15 bases. Germline CDR1 SGHNT, CDR2 YYREEE (reference sequence). The CDR3 nucleotides read TGTGCCAGCAGCTTGGCAGGGGTGGGTCTCACCTACGAGCAGTACTTC. It yields the protein CASSLAGVGLTYEQYF.

The chain carries TRBV5-1 and TRBJ2-3; unclear D gene. Per the germline V gene, CDR1 is SGHRS and CDR2 is YFSETQ. The CDR3 is made up of 14 amino acids. V lost 3 bases and J lost 0, with 8 bases in between. The chain's CDR3 is CASSWTSSTDTQYF. CDR3 nucleotide sequence: TGCGCCAGCAGCTGGACGTCCAGCACAGATACGCAGTATTTT.

The gene calls are TRBV5-1 and TRBJ2-5; TRBD2 agrees at 10 bases. The V gene end was trimmed by 5 bases and the J gene end by 7 bases; junction bases not matched to a gene: 14. The CDR3 is 16 residues long. Germline CDR1 and CDR2: SGHRS and YFSETQ. In DNA form, the CDR3 reads TGCGCCAGCAGTCCTGGGACTAGCGCCGGTCCGGCGACCCAGTACTTC. It translates to CASSPGTSAGPATQYF.

This chain links TRBV28 with TRBJ1-3; 9 nucleotides line up with TRBD1. Germline lookup yields CDR1 MDHEN and CDR2 SYDVKM. The CDR3 length is 18 residues. The V gene end was trimmed by 6 bases and the J gene end by 0 bases; junction bases not matched to a gene: 12. The CDR3 reads CASSPGTGITSSGNTIYF. The CDR3 coding sequence is TGTGCCAGCAGCCCCGGGACAGGGATCACGAGCTCTGGAAACACCATATATTTT.

The chain recombines TRBV19 with TRBJ1-4; 8 bases line up with TRBD1. The CDR3 loop spans 14 amino acids. In germline, CDR1 is LNHDA, CDR2 SQIVND (reference sequence). The V gene end was trimmed by 6 bases and the J gene end by 3 bases; junction bases not matched to a gene: 3. This CDR3 reads CASRTGASNEKLFF. The CDR3 nucleotides are TGTGCCAGTAGGACAGGGGCCTCTAATGAAAAACTGTTTTTT.

This clone has a single count. The genes are TRBV10-3 and TRBJ1-5, with D possibly being TRBD1 (6 bases). CDR1 is ENHRY, CDR2 SYGVKD, per germline. V dropped 8 bases and J dropped 3 bases, with 23 bases sitting between them. CDR3 length: 17 residues. Written as DNA, the CDR3 is TGTGCCATCTCACCCCCCGGGCAGGGGAGAGACAATCAGCCCCAGCATTTT. This gives the protein CAISPPGQGRDNQPQHF.

The chain is built from TRBV7-9 and TRBJ2-2; a weak D match, TRBD1 (6 bases). The CDR3 is 16 residues long. From germline, CDR1 is SEHNR and CDR2 FQNEAQ (reference sequence). The V and J ends lost 5 bases and 1 base respectively, with 14 bases between them. CDR3 region: CASSPRQVLNTGELFF. In DNA, the CDR3 is TGTGCCAGCAGCCCAAGACAGGTCCTGAACACCGGGGAGCTGTTTTTT. Supplemented by reference TRBV7-9 and TRBJ2-2, the full variable domain reads DTGVSQNPRHKITKRGQNVTFRCDPISEHNRLYWYRQTLGQGPEFLTYFQNEAQLEKSRLLSDRFSAERPKGSFSTLEIQRTEQGDSAMYLCASSPRQVLNTGELFFGEGSRLTVL.

This chain links TRBV5-1 with TRBJ2-1; D is possibly TRBD1 (7 bases). Germline lookup yields CDR1 SGHRS and CDR2 YFSETQ. V dropped 0 bases and J dropped 7 bases, with 14 bases sitting between them. CDR3 length: 15 amino acids. The CDR3 sequence: CASSLAGGSDNEQFF. As DNA, the CDR3 is TGCGCCAGCAGCTTGGCAGGGGGGAGTGATAATGAGCAGTTCTTC.

The chain is built from TRBV7-2 and TRBJ1-5, with D hard to call. V lost 4 bases and J lost 6, with 7 bases in between. CDR1 and CDR2 (germline): SGHTA, FQGNSA. The CDR3 covers 12 residues. The CDR3 here is CASSSNLQPQHF. The CDR3 nucleotides read TGTGCCAGCAGCTCCAACCTTCAGCCCCAGCATTTT.